This TCR beta chain was recorded in a study of blood T cell repertoires in COVID-19 (dated by TCRdb to the early 2020s). As for the study more broadly: Collaborator samples came from the United States, Italy and Spain and covered acute and convalescent phases of COVID-19. The material from the prospective study consisted of cDNA or gDNA derived from T cells, B-cell-depleted T cells, or PBMCs. Subjects who had been exposed to COVID-19, were actively infected with it, or had recovered from it provided the deeply sampled blood TCRbeta repertoires that made up the dataset. A freely available public database, intended as a resource for researchers studying the immune response to SARS-CoV-2, is where the repertoires were released. Samples were obtained from the ongoing ImmuneRACE study (first 160 participants) and from over 1,000 subjects provided by 6 global collaborators. Sample metadata almost always included a de-identified subject ID, COVID-19 status, age in years and sex. Where HLA class I and class II types were available, the types were taken from metadata supplied by the sample provider, not from assay-based typing. Broad study findings and their caveats: The quantity of clinical and demographic metadata differed by source and by participant and was supplied without curation.

TCRbeta CDR3 regions were amplified from genomic DNA by means of the immunoSEQ Assay, a bias-controlled multiplex PCR. On the authors' methods: Within the assay, amplification of reference gene primers was used to estimate how many nucleated cells each sample contained. Sequence reads were collapsed and filtered to measure the absolute abundance of every unique TCRbeta CDR3 rearrangement. For each sample, productive Simpson clonality was calculated as the square root of Simpson's diversity index across productive rearrangements. Here the immuneACCESS table is served through TCRdb, limited to in-frame sequences with V and J called. Missing clones are a known gap in these copies; in checked studies unresolved V genes cover under half, and the rest lacks a known reason. The V and J calls and clone size come from that table; D and trimming were worked out from the DNA. In this sample the table shows approximately 190,000 clones, about nine tenths of which occur a single time. The ten largest clones capture about 6% of the sample.

Whole blood was collected in K2EDTA tubes by collaborating institutions according to the institutions' own protocols. For TCRbeta analysis, collaborators shipped samples in one of three forms: frozen whole blood, isolated PBMCs, or DNA extracted from either of those sample types. This clone was detected once. Its cognate antigen has yet to be identified. No much larger clone is present one base from it, and per-base qualities are unavailable. Trimming removed 3 bases from V and 3 bases from J; the gene matches leave 3 bases unexplained. The CDR3, cysteine through phenylalanine, is 17 amino acids long. Left in the record is the CDR3 DNA by itself, 51 bases read in frame from the first base. CDR1 and CDR2, looked up from the germline V gene, are SGDLS and YYNGEE.

Material for sequencing was peripheral blood. This chain joins TRBV9 to TRBJ2-1, with 16 central nucleotides matching TRBD2. This sequence was found in an elderly man with acute or convalescent COVID-19. The CDR3 reads CASSAGTSGRDYNEQFF. The sequenced DNA: TGTGCCAGCAGCGCTGGGACTAGCGGGAGGGACTACAATGAGCAGTTCTTC.